The sequence of this TCR beta chain was determined in a study of cytomegalovirus exposure and HLA in healthy donors. Study-wide results and caveats: Cytomegalovirus status was reportedly diagnosed by the classifier with high specificity and sensitivity. Judged likely to be a sequencing artifact was a cluster of highly shared sequence variants. In a later analysis, at a false discovery rate of 0.05, over 15,000 TCR beta sequences were associated with HLA alleles.

The CDR3 is 16 amino acids. The germline gives CDR1 SGHAT, CDR2 FQNNGV. With regard to this clone: The antigen is unknown.

The PCR used 60 Vbeta and 13 Jbeta primers. Profiling relied on immunoSEQ multiplex PCR, and the TCRdb table lists in-frame clones only, not all of them. Reported are around 110,000 clones; the ten largest clones contain roughly 6.6%. This chain joins TRBV11-2 and TRBJ2-7, with TRBD2 matching over 13 bases. This receptor was identified in a man between 35 and 55 years old in good health and CMV-seropositive. Sequences were obtained from PBMCs. The CDR3 here is CATIFWTSGGTYEQYF. The CDR3 DNA follows: TGTGCTACCATATTTTGGACTAGCGGGGGTACCTACGAGCAGTACTTC.